This T cell receptor (beta chain) was captured by sequencing in a study of T-cell reconstitution after alpha-beta-depleted transplantation in children. Unique molecular identifiers were incorporated when the TCRbeta library was constructed. TCRdb redid the calling of the PCR reads with MiXCR, one entry per CDR3 protein. The sample shows fewer than 550,000 distinct CDR3 sequences, approximately 10% of them seen only once. Study-level points and caveats: Reports say that about two months after transplant, the alpha-beta T cells came out of several hundred graft clones that had expanded. Diversity and T-cell counts at one year after transplant derived mostly from new T cells. Day-60 TCRbeta diversity that was high in some patients was derived from surviving recipient T cells and thymic progenitors.

This clonotype was counted a few times. The antigen is undetermined. The CDR3 totals 13 residues. Germline CDR1 reads KGHDR; CDR2 reads SFDVKD. The germline V and J ends were trimmed by 2 bases and 4 bases, with 5 bases remaining between them. Sequencing was performed on PBMCs, mostly from graft donor cells, taken 180 days after TCRalphabeta/CD19-depleted stem cell transplant. This sequence originates from a female patient aged 2 to 10 who had a stem cell transplant for aplastic anemia, so the T cells may come from the graft donor. This sequence joins TRBV24-1 and TRBJ1-5; D unclear. The CDR3: CATSDSQNQPQHF. In DNA form, the CDR3 reads TGTGCCACCAGTGATTCACAGAATCAGCCCCAGCATTTT.